This is a list of T cell receptor beta chains from one sample in a study of blood T cell repertoires in COVID-19. The data were produced by immunoSEQ multiplex PCR, yet TCRdb's version contains in-frame clones alone and is incomplete. The sample lists about 140,000 clones, 65% to 85% seen once, with about 1.8% in the top ten. Sequencing was performed on peripheral blood. Receptors were obtained from a woman aged 55-75 years with acute or convalescent COVID-19. Both conserved end residues are part of each CDR3.

CDR3aa	v_gene	j_gene
CATSRDPGQGREKLFF	TRBV15	TRBJ1-4
CASSPREGDEADTQYF	TRBV7-9	TRBJ2-3
CASSFTPSGQRFYEQYF	TRBV5-1	TRBJ2-7
CASSPYTKGSLFF	TRBV12-3/TRBV12-4	TRBJ2-2
CASSQDSTGANQPQHF	TRBV4-1	TRBJ1-5
CASSPRPPNEQFF	TRBV3-1/TRBV3-2	TRBJ2-1
CASSSGDYLHEQFF	TRBV9	TRBJ2-1
CASSSYRGHVYNEQFF	TRBV5-1	TRBJ2-1
CASSYYTGRRSGYTF	TRBV7-8	TRBJ1-2
CAFTSGNTEAFF	TRBV30	TRBJ1-1
CASSLSGSSYEQYF	TRBV13	TRBJ2-7
CATSDFMWTGEETQYF	TRBV24-1	TRBJ2-5
CASSSRGGSGNTIYF	TRBV7-8	TRBJ1-3
CASNPEGLVYNEQFF	TRBV5-1	TRBJ2-1
CASSLSYTDTQYF	TRBV5-1	TRBJ2-3
CASSLGVPLDGYTF	TRBV7-9	TRBJ1-2
CAWSRDSGSGNTIYF	TRBV30	TRBJ1-3
CASSPLGGYGYTF	TRBV28	TRBJ1-2
CASSFTGTIETQYF	TRBV7-6	TRBJ2-5
CASSDSNYGYTF	TRBV6-5	TRBJ1-2
CASSLLPLGRGSGNTIYF	TRBV5-1	TRBJ1-3
CASSFQREDAYEQYF	TRBV12-1	TRBJ2-7
CASSLEGTVSTDTQYF	TRBV5-4	TRBJ2-3
CATSREEQGALEQYF	TRBV15	TRBJ2-7
CASSSRTGRDTQYF	TRBV7-8	TRBJ2-3
CAASQDRSNTGELFF	TRBV10-3	TRBJ2-2
CSEGLKETQYF	TRBV20-1	TRBJ2-5
CASSTRGGLGEQFF	TRBV27	TRBJ2-1
CASSLSTGLAASEQYF	TRBV27	TRBJ2-7
CASSLAQGSSYEQYF	TRBV5-1	TRBJ2-7
CSVRLAGVGEQYF	TRBV29-1	TRBJ2-7
CASSKHQGTGGSQPQHF	TRBV21-1	TRBJ1-5
CASSLPGQSLLGNSPLHF	TRBV28	TRBJ1-6
CASSFPGLTNQPQHF	TRBV28	TRBJ1-5
CASSLVGRGSYEQYF	TRBV5-1	TRBJ2-7